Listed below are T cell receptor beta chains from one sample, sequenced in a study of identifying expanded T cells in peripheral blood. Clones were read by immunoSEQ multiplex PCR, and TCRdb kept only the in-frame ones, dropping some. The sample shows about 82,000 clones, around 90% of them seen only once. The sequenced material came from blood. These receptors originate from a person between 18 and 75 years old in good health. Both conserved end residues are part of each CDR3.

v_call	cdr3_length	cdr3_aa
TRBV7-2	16	CASSRPQGQNTDTQYF
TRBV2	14	CASSEVLGIGGYTF
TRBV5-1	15	CASSFLRQPNYGYTF
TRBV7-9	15	CASSFTGGENTEAFF
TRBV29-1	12	CSVELNGDGYTF
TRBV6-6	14	CASSYWAGWQPQHF
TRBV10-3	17	CAISGTTSSPPGDTQYF
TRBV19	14	CASSIASPYNEQFF
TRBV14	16	CASSPTLTGLFGELFF
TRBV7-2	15	CASSLDRTSGDEQFF
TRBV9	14	CASSVVGENTEAFF
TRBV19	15	CASSIGGATGTEAFF
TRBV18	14	CASSPRTGEDTQYF
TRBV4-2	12	CASSQGGETQYF
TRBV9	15	CASSVDATGAQPQHF
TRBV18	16	CASSPPIAGVNNEQFF
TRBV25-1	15	CASSATVSYNSPLHF
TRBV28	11	CATWREYEQFF
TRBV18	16	CASSPRLAGYEDTQYF
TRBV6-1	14	CASIKDRASNEQFF
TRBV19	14	CASSGVSPIHGYTF
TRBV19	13	CAATETGNTEAFF
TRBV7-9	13	CASKFTGVREQYF
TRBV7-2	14	CASSLDPSTDTQYF
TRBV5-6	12	CASGRSTGELFF
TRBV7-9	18	CASSLGLAGGPVRDTQYF
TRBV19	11	CASSLDEKLFF
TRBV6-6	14	CASSYASRTGELFF
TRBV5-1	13	CASSLGGFYEQYF
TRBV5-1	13	CASSLAPVYGYTF
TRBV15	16	CATSRDRPAMNTEAFF
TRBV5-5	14	CASSMDTSQETQYF
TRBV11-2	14	CASSLGTANYGYTF
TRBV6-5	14	CASSYAREGYGYTF
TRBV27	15	CASSPGTGRNQPQHF
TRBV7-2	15	CASSLRTGGSYEQYF
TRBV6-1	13	CASARGPYNEQFF
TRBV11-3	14	CASSSQGLTDTQYF
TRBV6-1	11	CASTGGFGQYF
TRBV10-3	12	CAISGQGNEQFF
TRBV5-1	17	CASSLGWLRGNYNEQFF
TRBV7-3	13	CASSLMGRETQYF
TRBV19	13	CASRQGAGYEQYF
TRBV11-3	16	CASTTHNRDVPYEQYF
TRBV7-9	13	CASSFSKSGGYTF
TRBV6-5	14	CASSYSGGDTEAFF
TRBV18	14	CASSSDGGRGTQYF
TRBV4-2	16	CASSQVGVGYQETQYF